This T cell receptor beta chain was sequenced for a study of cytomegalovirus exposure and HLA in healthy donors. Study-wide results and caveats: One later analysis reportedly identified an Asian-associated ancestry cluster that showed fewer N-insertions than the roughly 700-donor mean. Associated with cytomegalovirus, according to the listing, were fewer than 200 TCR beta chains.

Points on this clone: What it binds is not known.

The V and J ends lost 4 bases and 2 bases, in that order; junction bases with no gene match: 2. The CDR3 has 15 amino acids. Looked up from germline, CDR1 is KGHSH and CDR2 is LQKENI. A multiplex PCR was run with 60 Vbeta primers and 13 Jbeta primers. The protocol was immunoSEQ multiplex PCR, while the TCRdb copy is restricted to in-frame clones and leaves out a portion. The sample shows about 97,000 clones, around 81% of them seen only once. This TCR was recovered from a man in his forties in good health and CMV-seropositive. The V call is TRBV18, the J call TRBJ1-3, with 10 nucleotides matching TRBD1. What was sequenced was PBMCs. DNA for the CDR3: TGTGCCAGCTCACGGGGGACAGGGGCTGGAAACACCATATATTTT. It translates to CASSRGTGAGNTIYF. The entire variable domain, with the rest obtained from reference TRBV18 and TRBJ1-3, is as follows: NAGVMQNPRHLVRRRGQEARLRCSPMKGHSHVYWYRQLPEEGLKFMVYLQKENIIDESGMPKERFSAEFPKEGPSILRIQQVVRGDSAAYFCASSRGTGAGNTIYFGEGSWLTVV.